Below, 4 T cell receptor beta chains from the same sample are listed, as sequenced in a study of T cells after yellow fever vaccination. TCRdb passed the 5' RACE reads through MiXCR, listing each CDR3 protein once. The data contain 300,000 to 350,000 distinct CDR3 sequences, about 10% of them singletons. The sequenced sample was CD4+ T cells sorted from PBMCs, obtained 45 days after the yellow fever booster vaccination. The source is a man aged 18 to 35 who received the YFV17D yellow fever vaccine.

The chain links TRBV5-5 to TRBJ2-5, with a tentative D call TRBD1 (6 bases). The length of the CDR3 is 14 residues. Germline CDR1 SGHKS, CDR2 YYEKEE (reference sequence). The germline V and J ends were trimmed by 4 bases and 4 bases, with 14 bases remaining between them. CDR3 coding DNA: TGTGCCAGCAGCCTCCAGGGGCCAGGAGAGACCCAGTACTTC. Amino acids: CASSLQGPGETQYF.

This clonotype was observed a few times. The chain joins TRBV19 to TRBJ2-2, with D possibly TRBD1 on 5 matching bases. The CDR3 sequence is 15 residues long. Germline loops: CDR1 LNHDA, CDR2 SQIVND (reference sequence). V was clipped by 9 bases and J by 1 base, with 15 bases between them. The CDR3 reads CASRKGALNTGELFF. The CDR3 DNA reads TGTGCCAGCAGGAAAGGGGCTTTGAACACCGGGGAGCTGTTTTTT.

V and J are TRBV6-1 and TRBJ2-3; a possible D gene is TRBD2 (6 bases). The CDR3 spans 15 residues. V was trimmed by 6 bases and J by 4 bases, leaving 17 bases between them. Germline CDR1 MNHNS, CDR2 SASEGT. The CDR3 here is CASRREVGVSDTQYF. The CDR3 DNA follows: TGTGCCAGCAGGAGGGAGGTAGGGGTGTCAGATACGCAGTATTTT.

This clonotype turned up a few times. The J gene is TRBJ2-1, the V gene TRBV5-1; 13 bases map to TRBD2. V gave up 3 bases and J gave up 4 bases; unmatched junction bases: 4. CDR1 is SGHRS and CDR2 is YFSETQ in the germline V gene. This CDR3 region has 16 residues. The CDR3 coding sequence is TGCGCCAGCAGCTACGGACTAGCGGGGGCATACAATGAGCAGTTCTTC. Amino acids: CASSYGLAGAYNEQFF.